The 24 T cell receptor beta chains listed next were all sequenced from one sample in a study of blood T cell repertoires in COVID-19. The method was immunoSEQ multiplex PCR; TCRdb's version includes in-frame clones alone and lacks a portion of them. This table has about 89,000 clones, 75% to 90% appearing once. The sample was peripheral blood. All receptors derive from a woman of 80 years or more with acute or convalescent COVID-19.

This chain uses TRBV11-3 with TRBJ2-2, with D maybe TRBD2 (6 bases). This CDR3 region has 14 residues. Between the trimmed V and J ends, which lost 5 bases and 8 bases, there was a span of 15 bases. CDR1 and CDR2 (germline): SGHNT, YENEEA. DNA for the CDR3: TGTGCCAGCAGCCCCGGGACTCCGGTTGGGGAGCTGTTTTTT. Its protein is CASSPGTPVGELFF.

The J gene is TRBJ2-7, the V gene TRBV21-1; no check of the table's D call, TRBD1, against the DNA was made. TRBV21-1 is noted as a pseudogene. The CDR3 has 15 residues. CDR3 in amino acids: CASSNVWADTYEQYF. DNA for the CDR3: TGTGCCAGCAGCAACGTCTGGGCAGACACCTACGAGCAGTACTTC.

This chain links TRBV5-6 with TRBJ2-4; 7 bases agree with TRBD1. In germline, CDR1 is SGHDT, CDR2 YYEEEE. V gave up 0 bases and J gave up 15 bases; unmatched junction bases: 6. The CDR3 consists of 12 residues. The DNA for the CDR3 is TGTGCCAGCAGCTTGGACAGGGGTCGTATGTACTTC. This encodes CASSLDRGRMYF.

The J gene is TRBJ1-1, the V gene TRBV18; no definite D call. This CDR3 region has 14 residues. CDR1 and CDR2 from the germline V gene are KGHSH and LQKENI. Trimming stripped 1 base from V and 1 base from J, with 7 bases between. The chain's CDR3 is CASSPQPGNTEAFF. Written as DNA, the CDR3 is TGTGCCAGCTCACCACAACCAGGGAACACTGAAGCTTTCTTT.

CDR3 region: CASLPGEGGANVLTF. Here the CDR3 DNA reads TGTGCCAGCCTGCCGGGGGAGGGTGGGGCCAACGTCCTGACTTTC. The V gene is TRBV6-5, the J gene TRBJ2-6; TRBD2 aligns across 7 bases. The germline V gene encodes CDR1 MNHEY and CDR2 SVGAGI. V lost 8 bases and J lost 3; bases outside the gene matches: 7. There are 15 residues in the CDR3.

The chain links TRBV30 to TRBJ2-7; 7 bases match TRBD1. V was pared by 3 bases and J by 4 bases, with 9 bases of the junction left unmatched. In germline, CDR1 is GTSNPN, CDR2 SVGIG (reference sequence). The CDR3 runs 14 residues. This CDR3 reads CAWSPMGQLYEQYF. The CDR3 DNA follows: TGTGCCTGGAGCCCTATGGGACAGTTGTACGAGCAGTACTTC.

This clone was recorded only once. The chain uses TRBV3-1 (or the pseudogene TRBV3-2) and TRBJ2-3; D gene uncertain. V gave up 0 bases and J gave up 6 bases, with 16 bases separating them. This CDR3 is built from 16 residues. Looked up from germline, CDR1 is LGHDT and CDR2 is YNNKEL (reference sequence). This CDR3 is CASSQDPVFYSDTQYF. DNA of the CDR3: TGTGCCAGCAGCCAAGATCCCGTTTTCTACTCGGATACGCAGTATTTT.

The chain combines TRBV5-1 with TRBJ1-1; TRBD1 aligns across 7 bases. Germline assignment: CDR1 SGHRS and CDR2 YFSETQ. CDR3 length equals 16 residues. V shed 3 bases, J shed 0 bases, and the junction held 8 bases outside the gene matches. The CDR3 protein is CASSWETGIMNTEAFF. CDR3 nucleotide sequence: TGCGCCAGCAGCTGGGAGACAGGGATAATGAACACTGAAGCTTTCTTT.

CDR3: CASSLAGTINEKLFF. The CDR3 nucleotides are TGTGCCAGCAGCTTGGCCGGGACAATTAATGAAAAACTGTTTTTT. The V and J genes are TRBV5-6 and TRBJ1-4; possibly TRBD1 for D (6 bases). The CDR3 has 15 residues. V was trimmed by 0 bases and J by 4 bases, leaving 10 bases between them. CDR1 is SGHDT and CDR2 is YYEEEE in the germline V gene.

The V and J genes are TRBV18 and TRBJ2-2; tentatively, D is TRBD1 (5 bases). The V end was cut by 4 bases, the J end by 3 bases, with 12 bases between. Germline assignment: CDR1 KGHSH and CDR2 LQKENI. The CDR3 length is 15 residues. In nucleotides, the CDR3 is TGTGCCAGCTCACGAACTGTCAGGGACACCGGGGAGCTGTTTTTT. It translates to CASSRTVRDTGELFF. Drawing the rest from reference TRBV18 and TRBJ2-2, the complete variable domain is NAGVMQNPRHLVRRRGQEARLRCSPMKGHSHVYWYRQLPEEGLKFMVYLQKENIIDESGMPKERFSAEFPKEGPSILRIQQVVRGDSAAYFCASSRTVRDTGELFFGEGSRLTVL.

CDR3 sequence: CASSVPSGGPDTQYF. In DNA, the CDR3 is TGTGCCAGCAGTGTTCCTAGCGGGGGGCCAGATACGCAGTATTTT. The chain carries TRBV2 and TRBJ2-3; the match to TRBD2 covers 11 bases. Germline lookup yields CDR1 SNHLY and CDR2 FYNNEI. The V segment lost 4 bases and the J segment 4 bases; nucleotides outside the gene matches: 4. The CDR3 has 15 residues.

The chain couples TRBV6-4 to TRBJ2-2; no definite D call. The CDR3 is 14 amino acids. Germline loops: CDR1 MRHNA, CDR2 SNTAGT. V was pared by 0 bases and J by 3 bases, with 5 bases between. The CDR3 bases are TGTGCCAGCAGTGACTCGAGCGACACCGGGGAGCTGTTTTTT. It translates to CASSDSSDTGELFF.

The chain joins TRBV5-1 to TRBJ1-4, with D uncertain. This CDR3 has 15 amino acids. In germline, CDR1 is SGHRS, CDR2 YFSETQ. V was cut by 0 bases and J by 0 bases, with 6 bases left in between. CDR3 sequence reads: CASSLGATTNEKLFF. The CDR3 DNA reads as TGCGCCAGCAGCTTGGGCGCAACAACTAATGAAAAACTGTTTTTT.

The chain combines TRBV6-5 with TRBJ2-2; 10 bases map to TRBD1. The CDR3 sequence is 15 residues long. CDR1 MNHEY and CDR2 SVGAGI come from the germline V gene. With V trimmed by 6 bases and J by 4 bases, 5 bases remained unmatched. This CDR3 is CASRRQGAVTGELFF. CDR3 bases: TGTGCCAGCAGACGACAGGGGGCAGTCACCGGGGAGCTGTTTTTT.

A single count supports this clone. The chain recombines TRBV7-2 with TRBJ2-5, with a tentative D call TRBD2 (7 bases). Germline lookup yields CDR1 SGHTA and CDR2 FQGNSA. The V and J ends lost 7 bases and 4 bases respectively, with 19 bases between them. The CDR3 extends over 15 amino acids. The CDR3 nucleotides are TGTGCCAGCACCCGGGCGAGGGGAGGGGGAGAGACCCAGTACTTC. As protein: CASTRARGGGETQYF.

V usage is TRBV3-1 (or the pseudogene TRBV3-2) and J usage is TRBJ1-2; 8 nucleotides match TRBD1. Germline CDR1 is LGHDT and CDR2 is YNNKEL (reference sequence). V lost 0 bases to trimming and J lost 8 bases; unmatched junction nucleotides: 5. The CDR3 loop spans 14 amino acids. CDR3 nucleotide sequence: TGTGCCAGCAGCCAAGATTGGGACAGGTTCGGCTACACCTTC. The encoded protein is CASSQDWDRFGYTF.

In DNA, the CDR3 is TGTGCCAGCTCACCAAACCTAGGGGCTCGCCCAGCCAAAAACATTCAGTACTTC. This translates into CASSPNLGARPAKNIQYF. V usage is TRBV18 and J usage is TRBJ2-4; D is perhaps TRBD1 (5 bases). Per the germline V gene, CDR1 is KGHSH and CDR2 is LQKENI. The CDR3 consists of 18 residues. V was trimmed by 2 bases and J by 0 bases, leaving 17 bases between them.

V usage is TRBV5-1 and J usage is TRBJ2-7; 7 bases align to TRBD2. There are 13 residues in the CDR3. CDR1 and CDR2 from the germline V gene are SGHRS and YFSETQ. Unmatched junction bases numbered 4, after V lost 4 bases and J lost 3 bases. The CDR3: CASSHPSGYEQYF. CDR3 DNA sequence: TGCGCCAGCAGCCACCCTAGCGGCTACGAGCAGTACTTC.

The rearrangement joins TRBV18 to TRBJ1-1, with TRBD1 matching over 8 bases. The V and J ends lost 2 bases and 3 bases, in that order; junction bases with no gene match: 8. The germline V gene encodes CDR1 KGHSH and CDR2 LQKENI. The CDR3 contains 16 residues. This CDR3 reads CASSPSGQGGDTEAFF. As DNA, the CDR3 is TGTGCCAGCTCACCATCTGGACAGGGCGGGGACACTGAAGCTTTCTTT. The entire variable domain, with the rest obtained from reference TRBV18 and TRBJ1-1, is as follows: NAGVMQNPRHLVRRRGQEARLRCSPMKGHSHVYWYRQLPEEGLKFMVYLQKENIIDESGMPKERFSAEFPKEGPSILRIQQVVRGDSAAYFCASSPSGQGGDTEAFFGQGTRLTVV.

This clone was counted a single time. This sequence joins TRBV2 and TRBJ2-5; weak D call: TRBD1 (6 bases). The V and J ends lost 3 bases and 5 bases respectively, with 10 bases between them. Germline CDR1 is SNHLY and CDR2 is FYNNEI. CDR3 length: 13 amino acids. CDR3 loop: CASSDNRAETQYF. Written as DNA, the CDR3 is TGTGCCAGCAGTGATAACAGGGCGGAGACCCAGTACTTC.

The CDR3 DNA reads as TGTGCCAGCAGTTTACAGGGAGTGGGGTACAATGAGCAGTTCTTC. Protein product: CASSLQGVGYNEQFF. The V call is TRBV2, the J call TRBJ2-1, with a tentative D call TRBD1 (6 bases). The V and J ends lost 5 bases and 4 bases respectively, with 15 bases between them. The CDR3 is made up of 15 amino acids. The germline gives CDR1 SNHLY, CDR2 FYNNEI.

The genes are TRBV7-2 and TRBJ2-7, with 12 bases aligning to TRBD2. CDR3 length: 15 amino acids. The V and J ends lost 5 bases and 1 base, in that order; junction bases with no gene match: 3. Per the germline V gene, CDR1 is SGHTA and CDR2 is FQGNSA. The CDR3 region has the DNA TGTGCCAGCAGCCTAGGGACTAGCGGGTCCTACGAGCAGTACTTC. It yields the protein CASSLGTSGSYEQYF.

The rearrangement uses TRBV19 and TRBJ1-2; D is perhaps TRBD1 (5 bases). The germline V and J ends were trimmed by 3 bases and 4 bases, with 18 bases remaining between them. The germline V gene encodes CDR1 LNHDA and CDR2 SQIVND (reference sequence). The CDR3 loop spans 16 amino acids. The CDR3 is CASSISGRGGFYGYTF. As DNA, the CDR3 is TGTGCCAGTAGTATTTCCGGTCGGGGGGGATTCTATGGCTACACCTTC.

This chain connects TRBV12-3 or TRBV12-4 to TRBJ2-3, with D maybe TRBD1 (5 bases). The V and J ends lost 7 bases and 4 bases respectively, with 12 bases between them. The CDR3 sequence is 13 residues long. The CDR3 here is CASTLRGADTQYF. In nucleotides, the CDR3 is TGTGCCAGCACCCTAAGGGGTGCAGATACGCAGTATTTT.